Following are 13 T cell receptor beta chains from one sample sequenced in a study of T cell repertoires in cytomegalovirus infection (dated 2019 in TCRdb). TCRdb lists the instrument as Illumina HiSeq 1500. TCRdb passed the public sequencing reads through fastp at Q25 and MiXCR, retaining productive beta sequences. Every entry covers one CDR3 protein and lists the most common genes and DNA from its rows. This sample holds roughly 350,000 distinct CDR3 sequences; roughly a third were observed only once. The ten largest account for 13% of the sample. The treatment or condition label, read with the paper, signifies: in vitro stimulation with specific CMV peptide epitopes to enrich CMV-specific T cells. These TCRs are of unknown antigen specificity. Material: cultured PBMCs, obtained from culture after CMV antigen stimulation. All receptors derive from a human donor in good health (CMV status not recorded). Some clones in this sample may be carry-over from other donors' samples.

The CDR3 DNA sequence: TGTGCCAGCAGTTACATGGGGCAAGAGACCCAGTACTTC. Translated, it gives CASSYMGQETQYF. The rearrangement joins TRBV6-8 to TRBJ2-5; D call uncertain. Germline V gene lookup returns CDR1 MNHGY and CDR2 SAAAGT. V was trimmed by 2 bases and J by 2 bases, leaving 6 bases between them. This CDR3 is 13 amino acids long.

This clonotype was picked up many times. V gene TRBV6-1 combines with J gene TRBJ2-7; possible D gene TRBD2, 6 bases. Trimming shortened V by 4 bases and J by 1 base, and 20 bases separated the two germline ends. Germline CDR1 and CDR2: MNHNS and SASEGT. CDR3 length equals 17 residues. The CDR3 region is CASSAGSGTLLSYEQYF. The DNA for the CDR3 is TGTGCCAGCAGTGCTGGTTCCGGGACTCTTCTTTCCTACGAGCAGTACTTC.

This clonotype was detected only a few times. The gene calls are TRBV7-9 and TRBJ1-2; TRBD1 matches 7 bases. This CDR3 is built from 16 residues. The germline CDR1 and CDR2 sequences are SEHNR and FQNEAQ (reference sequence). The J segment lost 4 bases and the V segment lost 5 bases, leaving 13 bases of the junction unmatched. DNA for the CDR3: TGTGCCAGCAGCCCCCTCCAAGGGGGCGAATCCTATGGCTACACCTTC. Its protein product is CASSPLQGGESYGYTF. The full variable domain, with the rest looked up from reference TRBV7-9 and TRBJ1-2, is DTGVSQNPRHKITKRGQNVTFRCDPISEHNRLYWYRQTLGQGPEFLTYFQNEAQLEKSRLLSDRFSAERPKGSFSTLEIQRTEQGDSAMYLCASSPLQGGESYGYTFGSGTRLTVV.

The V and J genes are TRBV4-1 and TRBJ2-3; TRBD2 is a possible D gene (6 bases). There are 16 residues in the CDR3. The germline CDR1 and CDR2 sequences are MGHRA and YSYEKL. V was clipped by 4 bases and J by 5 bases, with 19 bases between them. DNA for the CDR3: TGCGCCAGCAGCCGCAGCATGGCGGGAAGTAGAGATACGCAGTATTTT. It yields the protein CASSRSMAGSRDTQYF.

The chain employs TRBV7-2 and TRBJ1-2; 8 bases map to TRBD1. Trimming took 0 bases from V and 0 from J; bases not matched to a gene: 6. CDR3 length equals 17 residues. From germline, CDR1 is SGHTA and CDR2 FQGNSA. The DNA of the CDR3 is TGTGCCAGCAGCTTAGCGGGGACAGGTTCGTCTAACTATGGCTACACCTTC. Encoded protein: CASSLAGTGSSNYGYTF.

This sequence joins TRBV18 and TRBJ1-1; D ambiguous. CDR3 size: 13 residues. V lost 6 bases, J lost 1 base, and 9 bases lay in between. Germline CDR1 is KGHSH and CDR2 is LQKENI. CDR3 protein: CASSSGSNTEAFF. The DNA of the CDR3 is TGTGCCAGCTCCTCAGGATCGAACACTGAAGCTTTCTTT. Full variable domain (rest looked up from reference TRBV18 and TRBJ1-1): NAGVMQNPRHLVRRRGQEARLRCSPMKGHSHVYWYRQLPEEGLKFMVYLQKENIIDESGMPKERFSAEFPKEGPSILRIQQVVRGDSAAYFCASSSGSNTEAFFGQGTRLTVV.

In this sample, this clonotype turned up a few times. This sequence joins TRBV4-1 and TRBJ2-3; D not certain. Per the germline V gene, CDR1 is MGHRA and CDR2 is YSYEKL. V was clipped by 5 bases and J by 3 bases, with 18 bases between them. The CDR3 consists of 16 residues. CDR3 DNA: TGCGCCAGCAGCTTCCGTAAAGGGTCCGTTACAGATACGCAGTATTTT. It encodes CASSFRKGSVTDTQYF.

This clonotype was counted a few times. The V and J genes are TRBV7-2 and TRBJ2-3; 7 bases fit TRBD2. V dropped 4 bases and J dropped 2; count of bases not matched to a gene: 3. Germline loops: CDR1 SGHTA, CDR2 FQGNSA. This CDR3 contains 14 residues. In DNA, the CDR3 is TGTGCCAGCAGCTCCGGACTAGTCACAGATACGCAGTATTTT. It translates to CASSSGLVTDTQYF.

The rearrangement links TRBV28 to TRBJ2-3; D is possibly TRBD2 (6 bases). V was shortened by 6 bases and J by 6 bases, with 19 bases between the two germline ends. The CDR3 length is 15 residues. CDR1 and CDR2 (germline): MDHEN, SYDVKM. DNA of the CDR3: TGTGCCAGCAGGCGGGGTCAGGGCGCCGACGATACGCAGTATTTT. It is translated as CASRRGQGADDTQYF. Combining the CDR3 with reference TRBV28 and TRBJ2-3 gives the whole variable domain DVKVTQSSRYLVKRTGEKVFLECVQDMDHENMFWYRQDPGLGLRLIYFSYDVKMKEKGDIPEGYSVSREKKERFSLILESASTNQTSMYLCASRRGQGADDTQYFGPGTRLTVL.

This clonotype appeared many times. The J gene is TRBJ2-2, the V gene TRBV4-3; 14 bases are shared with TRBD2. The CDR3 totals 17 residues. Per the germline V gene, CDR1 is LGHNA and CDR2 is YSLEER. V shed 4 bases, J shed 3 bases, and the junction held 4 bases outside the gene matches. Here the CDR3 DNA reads TGCGCCAGCAGCCGAGGGACTAGCGGGAGTTACACCGGGGAGCTGTTTTTT. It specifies CASSRGTSGSYTGELFF.

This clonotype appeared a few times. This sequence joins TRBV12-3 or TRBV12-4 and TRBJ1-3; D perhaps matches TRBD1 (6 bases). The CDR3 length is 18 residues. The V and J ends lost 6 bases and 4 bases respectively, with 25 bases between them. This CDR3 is CASRKSGTNLLLGNTIYF. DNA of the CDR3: TGTGCCAGCAGAAAAAGCGGGACAAACCTGTTGTTGGGAAACACCATATATTTT.

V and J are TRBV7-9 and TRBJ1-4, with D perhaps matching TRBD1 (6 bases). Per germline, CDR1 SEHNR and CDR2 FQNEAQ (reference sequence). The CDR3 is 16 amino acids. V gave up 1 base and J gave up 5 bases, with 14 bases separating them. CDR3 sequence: CASSLGSGTRNEKLFF. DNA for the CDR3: TGTGCCAGCAGCTTAGGATCCGGGACAAGAAATGAAAAACTGTTTTTT.

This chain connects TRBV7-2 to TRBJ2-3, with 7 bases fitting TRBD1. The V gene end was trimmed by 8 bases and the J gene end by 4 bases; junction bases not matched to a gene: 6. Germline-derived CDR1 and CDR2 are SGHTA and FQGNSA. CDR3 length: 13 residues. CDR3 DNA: TGTGCCAGCGAGACAGGGTGGGCAGATACGCAGTATTTT. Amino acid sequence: CASETGWADTQYF.